The clone carrying this TCR beta chain was detected ten times or more. No antigen is known for it. Per germline, CDR1 MDHEN and CDR2 SYDVKM. The CDR3 is 12 residues long. Trimming left V 5 bases short and J 4 bases short, with 8 bases between. This specimen comes from a study of breast tumors, draining lymph nodes, adjacent tissues. Study results and caveats: Tumor T cell lymph node origin was a supported hypothesis, not proven. Tumor repertoires ranked between lymph nodes and nontumor tissue in diversity, with V and J gene preferences.

TCRdb reprocessed the multiplex PCR reads with MiXCR, giving one entry per CDR3 protein. The sample has some 120,000 distinct CDR3 sequences, about 20% seen once. The lymph nodes were axillary draining lymph nodes from breast cancer patients. The rearrangement uses TRBV28 and TRBJ2-5; either TRBD1 or TRBD2 may fit D (5 bases each). Material: axillary lymph node tissue. The sequence was collected from a female donor with breast cancer. Some clones in this sample may be carry-over from other donors' samples. The CDR3 DNA reads TGTGCCAGCAGTGAGAGGGGAGAGACCCAGTACTTC. Translating gives CASSERGETQYF.